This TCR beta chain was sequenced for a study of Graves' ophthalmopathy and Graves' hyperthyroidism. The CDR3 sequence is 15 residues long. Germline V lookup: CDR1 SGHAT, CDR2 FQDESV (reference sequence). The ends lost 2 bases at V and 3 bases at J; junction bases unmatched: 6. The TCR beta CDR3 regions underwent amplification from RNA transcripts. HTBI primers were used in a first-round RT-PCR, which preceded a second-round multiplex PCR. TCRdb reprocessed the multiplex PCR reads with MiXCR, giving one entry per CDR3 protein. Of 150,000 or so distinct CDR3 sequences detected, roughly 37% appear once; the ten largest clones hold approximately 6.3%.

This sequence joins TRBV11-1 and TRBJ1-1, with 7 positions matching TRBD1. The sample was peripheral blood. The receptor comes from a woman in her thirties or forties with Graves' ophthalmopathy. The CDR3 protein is CASSLYRDRDTEAFF. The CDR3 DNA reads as TGTGCCAGCAGCTTATACAGAGACAGGGACACTGAAGCTTTCTTT.